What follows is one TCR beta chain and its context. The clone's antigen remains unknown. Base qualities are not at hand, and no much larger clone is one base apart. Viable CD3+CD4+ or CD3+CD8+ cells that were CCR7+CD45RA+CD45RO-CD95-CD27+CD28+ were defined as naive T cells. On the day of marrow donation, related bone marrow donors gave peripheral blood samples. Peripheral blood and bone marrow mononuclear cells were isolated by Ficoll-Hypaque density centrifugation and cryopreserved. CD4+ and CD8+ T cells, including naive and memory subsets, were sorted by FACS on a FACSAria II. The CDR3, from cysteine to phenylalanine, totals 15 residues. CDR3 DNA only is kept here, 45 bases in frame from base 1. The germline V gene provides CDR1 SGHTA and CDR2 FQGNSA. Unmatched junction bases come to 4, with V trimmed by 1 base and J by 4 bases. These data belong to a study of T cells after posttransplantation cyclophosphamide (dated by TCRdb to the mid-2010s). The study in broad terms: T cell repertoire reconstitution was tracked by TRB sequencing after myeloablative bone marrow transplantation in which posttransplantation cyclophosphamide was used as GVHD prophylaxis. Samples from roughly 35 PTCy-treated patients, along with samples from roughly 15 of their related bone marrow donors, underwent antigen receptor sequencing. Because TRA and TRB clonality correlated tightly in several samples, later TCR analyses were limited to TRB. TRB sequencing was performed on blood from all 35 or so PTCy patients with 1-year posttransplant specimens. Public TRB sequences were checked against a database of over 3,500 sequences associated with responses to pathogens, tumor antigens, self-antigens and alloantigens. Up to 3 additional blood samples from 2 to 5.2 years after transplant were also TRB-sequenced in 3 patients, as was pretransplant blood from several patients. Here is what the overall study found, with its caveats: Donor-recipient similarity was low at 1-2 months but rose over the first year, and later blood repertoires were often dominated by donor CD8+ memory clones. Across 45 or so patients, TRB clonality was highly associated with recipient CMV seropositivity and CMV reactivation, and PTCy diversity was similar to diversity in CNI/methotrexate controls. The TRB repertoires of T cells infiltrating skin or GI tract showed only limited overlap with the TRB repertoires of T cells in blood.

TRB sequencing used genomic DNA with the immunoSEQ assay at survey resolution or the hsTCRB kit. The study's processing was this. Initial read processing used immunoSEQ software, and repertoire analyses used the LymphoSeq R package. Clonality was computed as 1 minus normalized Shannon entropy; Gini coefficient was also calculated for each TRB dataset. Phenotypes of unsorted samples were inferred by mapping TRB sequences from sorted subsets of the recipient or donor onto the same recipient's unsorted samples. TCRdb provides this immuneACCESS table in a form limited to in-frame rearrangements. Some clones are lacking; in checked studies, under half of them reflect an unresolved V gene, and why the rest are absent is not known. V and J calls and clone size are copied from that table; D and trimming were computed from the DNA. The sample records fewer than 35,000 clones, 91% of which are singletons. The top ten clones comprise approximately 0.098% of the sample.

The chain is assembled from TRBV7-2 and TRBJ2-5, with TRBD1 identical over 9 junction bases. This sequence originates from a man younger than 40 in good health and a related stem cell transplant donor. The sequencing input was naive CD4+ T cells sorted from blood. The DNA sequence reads TGTGCCAGCAGCTTAGTACAGGGGGCTTTAGAGACCCAGTACTTC. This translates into CASSLVQGALETQYF.